This T cell receptor beta chain was retrieved from a study of Ad26.COV2.S vaccination and SARS-CoV-2 variants. Some clones are missing from TCRdb's copy, which holds only in-frame ones; the method was immunoSEQ multiplex PCR. The sample has around 450,000 clones, around 91% seen once. CDR1 is SGHAT and CDR2 is FQNNGV in the germline V gene. This CDR3 is built from 12 residues. V gave up 5 bases and J gave up 13 bases, with 15 bases separating them. This sample's treatment: around 19 received Ad26.COV2.S at low or high dose, single or two shots; roughly 5 received placebo; per-sample allocation not given. Day 63 following the first vaccine or placebo injection was when the samples were taken.

This clonotype originated in a person between 18 and 59 years old who received the Ad26.COV2.S COVID-19 vaccine or a placebo. This chain connects TRBV11-2 to TRBJ2-4; D remains ambiguous. Sequencing used peripheral blood, obtained in a trial of Ad26.COV2.S vaccine versus placebo. CDR3 in amino acids: CASSLISSLQYF. Written as DNA, the CDR3 is TGTGCCAGCAGCCTCATATCCAGCCTACAGTACTTC.